This TCR beta chain is drawn from a study of spatial heterogeneity in lung cancer (dated by TCRdb to about 2019). About the full investigation: Beta-chain transcripts were consistently detected in greater numbers than alpha-chain transcripts, which likely reflected higher beta-chain transcript abundance. TCR transcript counts in tumor regions correlated strongly with a T cell transcriptional module score from matched bulk RNA-seq. TCR alpha and beta repertoires were quantitatively compared across multiple tumor regions, matched nontumor lung and blood in non-small cell lung cancer. At surgery, both alpha and beta chains were TCR-sequenced in some 220 tumor regions, fewer than 65 matched nontumor lung samples and 56 PBMC samples. In the raw uncorrected reads, each unique combination of TCR and UMI appeared on average more than ten times. Nonsynonymous mutation counts, determined by whole-exome sequencing of tumor tissue, were related to features of the TCR repertoire. Overall study outcomes, separate from this receptor: Counts of ubiquitous and regional expanded TCRs were found to correlate with counts of ubiquitous and regional nonsynonymous mutations, respectively. TCR-seq coverage of tumor T cells was estimated at only approximately 7% for alpha chains and around 14% for beta chains. The tumor nonsynonymous mutation count correlated with the number of expanded intratumoral alpha and beta TCRs. Confirming at a functional level the hypothesis that regional TCRs recognize regional mutations was considered to require additional single-cell paired TCR alpha and beta sequencing.

The time point label here, explained by the study, means: sample taken at primary tumor resection. The donors were more than 60 patients from the lung TRACERx cohort who had early-stage, untreated non-small cell lung cancer. TCR sequencing used whole RNA extracted from tumor and nontumor lung tissue, or from cryopreserved PBMC samples, without cell sorting. Patients were selected for TCR sequencing only if sufficient RNA was available from at least two tumor regions. Before selection, tumor and adjacent nontumor lung specimens were reviewed by a lung pathologist. The CDR3 holds 15 amino acids from the cysteine to the phenylalanine. This entry keeps only the CDR3 DNA: 45 bases, framed from base 1. The germline V gene gives CDR1 as KGHSH and CDR2 as LQKENI. The junction shows trimming of 4 bases on V and 6 bases on J, plus 16 bases between the germline ends. Receptor libraries were prepared by 5' RACE. Instrument used: NextSeq 500. The TCR library protocol attached a unique molecular identifier to each TCR cDNA molecule to allow correction of PCR and sequencing errors. Per the source publication's procedure: TCR identification, UMI-based error correction and CDR3 extraction were all carried out with Decombinator tools. Expanded TCRs were defined as those above a frequency of 2 per 1,000, corresponding to the top 1% of the tumor frequency distribution. Expanded tumor TCRs were classed as regional if statistically deemed absent (corrected P<0.05) from at least one tumor region, otherwise ubiquitous. Each repertoire was subsampled 100 times to 5,000 TCRs, after which Renyi diversity was computed with the R vegan package. CDR3 similarity networks were constructed using string-kernel similarity of amino acid triplets, with links drawn between CDR3s whose pairwise similarity was above 0.82. TCRdb handled the public reads itself, with Q25 trimming in fastp and clone calling in MiXCR, and kept productive beta chains. Identical CDR3 protein sequences are pooled into one entry, listed with their most common genes and DNA. These V and J calls derive from TCRdb rather than the authors' analysis. The sample contains approximately 16,000 distinct CDR3 sequences, 6.8% of them found a single time. The biggest ten clones account for roughly 21% of the sample.

A note on this clonotype: No antigen is known for it. No base quality information exists; no much larger clone differs at one position.

The source material was lung tumor tissue, sampled at surgery. This chain is built from TRBV18 and TRBJ2-1; the D gene assignment is perhaps TRBD1 or TRBD2, with each matching 5 bases. The TCR sequence derives from a female donor with early-stage non-small cell lung cancer. The CDR3 region: CASSRPTGGGNEQFF. The nucleotides are TGTGCCAGCTCACGCCCCACAGGAGGTGGCAATGAGCAGTTCTTC.